A selection of T cell receptor beta chains follows, all from one sample in a study of Ad26.COV2.S vaccination and SARS-CoV-2 variants. TCRdb's copy holds only in-frame clones and misses some; the assay was immunoSEQ multiplex PCR. The repertoire holds about 320,000 clones, with 90% as singletons. The specimen comprised peripheral blood, sampled in a trial of Ad26.COV2.S vaccine versus placebo. The receptor source for this set is a person between 18 and 65 years old who received the Ad26.COV2.S COVID-19 vaccine or a placebo. Both conserved end residues are part of each CDR3. The D gene is left open where the match is weak. Rows give clone size only sometimes, using once, few, many, or a class for an expanded clone.

cdr3_aa,cdr3_nt,v_call,j_call,clone_size,d_call
CASSVAPRTRRVAANEQFF,TGTGCCAGCAGCGTAGCCCCTAGAACGCGAAGGGTAGCTGCCAATGAGCAGTTCTTC,TRBV9,TRBJ2-1,-,-
CASVAQNYGYTF,TGTGCCAGCGTCGCACAGAACTATGGCTACACCTTC,TRBV28,TRBJ1-2,-,-
CASSPRTGGLYNEQFF,TGTGCCAGCAGCCCACGGACAGGGGGACTCTACAATGAGCAGTTCTTC,TRBV7-6,TRBJ2-1,-,TRBD1
CATSTQTGSSYNEQFF,TGTGCCACCAGCACACAAACAGGGAGCTCCTACAATGAGCAGTTCTTC,TRBV24-1,TRBJ2-1,once,-
CASSIGGTSSSYNEQFF,TGTGCCAGTAGTATAGGAGGGACATCTAGCTCCTACAATGAGCAGTTCTTC,TRBV19,TRBJ2-1,-,-
CASSFPSPLAGDRRTDTQYF,TGTGCCAGCAGTTTCCCATCCCCCCTAGCGGGGGACCGGCGGACAGATACGCAGTATTTT,TRBV6-2/TRBV6-3,TRBJ2-3,-,TRBD2
CASSLRPRGEYEQYF,TGTGCCAGCAGCTTACGGCCCAGGGGCGAATACGAGCAGTACTTC,TRBV7-2,TRBJ2-7,-,-
CASSGSGLAYNEQFF,TGTGCCAGCAGCGGGAGCGGACTAGCCTACAATGAGCAGTTCTTC,TRBV9,TRBJ2-1,-,TRBD2
CATRTGGYPNQPQHF,TGTGCCACTCGGACAGGGGGCTATCCTAATCAGCCCCAGCATTTT,TRBV6-5,TRBJ1-5,-,TRBD1
CASSPDQDRGLYEQYF,TGCGCCAGCAGCCCGGACCAGGACAGGGGTTTGTACGAGCAGTACTTC,TRBV5-1,TRBJ2-7,-,TRBD1
CAWRHTSGHTGELFF,TGTGCCTGGAGACATACTAGCGGACACACCGGGGAGCTGTTTTTT,TRBV30,TRBJ2-2,-,TRBD2
CASSILPQGTSTDTQYF,TGCGCCAGCAGCATACTACCTCAGGGGACTAGCACAGATACGCAGTATTTT,TRBV5-1,TRBJ2-3,-,-
CASSLGQGNSFSTEAFF,TGTGCCAGCAGCTTAGGACAGGGGAATTCCTTCAGCACTGAAGCTTTCTTT,TRBV7-9,TRBJ1-1,-,TRBD1